These T cell receptor beta chains were read from a single sample in a study of blood T cell repertoires in COVID-19. Clones were read by immunoSEQ multiplex PCR, and TCRdb kept only the in-frame ones, dropping some. The profile shows about 200,000 clones, around 83% of them singletons. What was sequenced was peripheral blood. Receptor source: a woman between 50 and 59 years old with COVID-19, enrolled during active disease. CDR3s include the opening cysteine and the closing phenylalanine or tryptophan. Each record gives: clone size, J gene, D gene, V gene, CDR3 DNA, CDR3 protein. A D gene is named only where the DNA matches it firmly. Only part of the rows carry a size: once, few, many, or a class if the clone is expanded.

.,TRBJ2-7,.,TRBV24-1,TGTGCCACCTTGTCTGGGAGCTCCTACGAGCAGTACTTC,CATLSGSSYEQYF
.,TRBJ2-2,TRBD1,TRBV24-1,TGTGCCACCAGTGACCCGGGACAGGGAGTTACCGGGGAGCTGTTTTTT,CATSDPGQGVTGELFF
.,TRBJ1-5,.,TRBV5-8,TGTGCCAGCAGCGCCCAAGGCCCCAATCGGGCCCAGCATTTT,CASSAQGPNRAQHF
.,TRBJ2-3,TRBD2,TRBV5-6,TGTGCCAGCAGCATGACTAGCGGGGACGATACGCAGTATTTT,CASSMTSGDDTQYF
.,TRBJ2-3,TRBD2,TRBV3-1/TRBV3-2,TGTGCCAGCAAACCAAAAACTAGCGGGGGGGATACGCAGTATTTT,CASKPKTSGGDTQYF
few,TRBJ1-1,.,TRBV12-3/TRBV12-4,TGTGCCAGCAGTTTGAAGGGGCACACTGAAGCTTTCTTT,CASSLKGHTEAFF
few,TRBJ1-5,.,TRBV6-5,TGTGCCAGCAGTTACTCTCTCAATCAGCCCCAGCATTTT,CASSYSLNQPQHF
.,TRBJ1-2,TRBD1,TRBV5-1,TGCGCCAGCAGCTTAGGGACAGGGGATAGGAGCTACACCTTC,CASSLGTGDRSYTF
.,TRBJ1-6,TRBD1,TRBV27,TGTGCCAGCAGTCCCGACAGGGGTAATTCACCCCTCCACTTT,CASSPDRGNSPLHF
.,TRBJ1-1,TRBD1,TRBV6-2/TRBV6-3,TGTGCCAGCAGCGGGACAGGGGGCACTGAAGCTTTCTTT,CASSGTGGTEAFF
once,TRBJ2-7,.,TRBV18,TGTGCCAGCTCACCCAGGGGTCAGGGGGGTTTCTACGAGCAGTACTTC,CASSPRGQGGFYEQYF
.,TRBJ2-7,.,TRBV4-1,TGCGCCAGTTCCGGGACCTACGAGCAGTACTTC,CASSGTYEQYF
once,TRBJ1-3,.,TRBV29-1,TGCAGCGTTGAAACTAAAGCGGTCCTTGGAAACACCATATATTTT,CSVETKAVLGNTIYF
few,TRBJ1-5,.,TRBV28,TGTGCCAGCAGTCAGGGGTTGGGAAATCAGCCCCAGCATTTT,CASSQGLGNQPQHF
.,TRBJ2-3,.,TRBV10-2,TGCGCCAGCAGGGGGGCGGGCACAGATACGCAGTATTTT,CASRGAGTDTQYF
.,TRBJ2-5,.,TRBV9,TGTGCCAGCGGGGCAGGGGAATGGGAAGAGACCCAGTACTTC,CASGAGEWEETQYF
.,TRBJ1-2,.,TRBV7-9,TGTGCCAGCAGCTCTACAGTCATGACCTACCGTAACTATGGCTACACCTTC,CASSSTVMTYRNYGYTF
.,TRBJ2-3,TRBD1,TRBV19,TGTGCCAGTAGTATATACCCCGGGACAGGGGCGGAAAATACGCAGTATTTT,CASSIYPGTGAENTQYF
.,TRBJ2-3,.,TRBV30,TGTGCCTGGAGTGAACCGGGGGGCACAGATACGCAGTATTTT,CAWSEPGGTDTQYF
.,TRBJ2-5,.,TRBV5-4,TGTGCCAGCAGCGCGACAGCCTCCCAAGAGACCCAGTACTTC,CASSATASQETQYF
few,TRBJ2-2,.,TRBV9,TGTGCCAGCAGCGTAGAGTGGAGCGGGGAGCTGTTTTTT,CASSVEWSGELFF
.,TRBJ1-5,.,TRBV6-1,TGTGCCAGCAGTGAAGGTCGGGTGCAGCCCCAGCATTTT,CASSEGRVQPQHF
.,TRBJ1-5,TRBD1,TRBV19,TGTGCCAGTGGGACAGGACAACAGCCCCAGCATTTT,CASGTGQQPQHF
.,TRBJ2-5,.,TRBV6-5,TGTGCCAGCAGCCTTCAAGAGACCCAGTACTTC,CASSLQETQYF
.,TRBJ1-1,.,TRBV5-1,TGCGCCAGCAGCTCGACAGGTGTGAACACTGAAGCTTTCTTT,CASSSTGVNTEAFF
.,TRBJ1-2,TRBD1,TRBV4-3,TGCGCCAGCAGCTCCCGACTTCCGGGACAGGGGGATTTCTATGGCTACACCTTC,CASSSRLPGQGDFYGYTF
.,TRBJ2-7,TRBD2,TRBV11-3,TGTGCCAGCAGCCCCACGGGGGGGAAAGAGCAGTACTTC,CASSPTGGKEQYF
.,TRBJ1-4,.,TRBV5-1,TGCGCCAGCAGCTTGCACAGGGACGAAAAACTGTTTTTT,CASSLHRDEKLFF
.,TRBJ1-2,TRBD1,TRBV27,TGTGCCAGCAGTGCCACAGGGGGCGCTGGCTATGGCTACACCTTC,CASSATGGAGYGYTF
once,TRBJ2-3,.,TRBV11-3,TGTGCCAGCAGCTCAGGATTGGGCACAGATACGCAGTATTTT,CASSSGLGTDTQYF
.,TRBJ2-3,.,TRBV6-5,TGTGCCAGCACCTTGAAGGGAGCCACAGATACGCAGTATTTT,CASTLKGATDTQYF